Below, 21 T cell receptor beta chains from the same sample are listed, as sequenced in a study of CD4 T cells in relation to SARS-CoV-2 and coronaviruses. Clones were sequenced by immunoSEQ multiplex PCR, and TCRdb holds only the in-frame ones, with some missing. The sample lists fewer than 25,000 clones, about three quarters occurring once. Before the COVID-19 pandemic, during about 2010-2018, CD4+ T cells were taken from unexposed donors. The cells were cultured for less than twelve days before CD4+ T cells were isolated. Antigens for these TCRs are unknown. The source material was CD4+ T cells from PBMCs, cultured in vitro. These receptors were collected from a human donor in good health.

This chain links TRBV28 with TRBJ2-2, with D possibly being TRBD1 or TRBD2 (5 bases each). V dropped 8 bases and J dropped 7 bases, with 17 bases sitting between them. The CDR3 is 14 amino acids. From germline, CDR1 is MDHEN and CDR2 SYDVKM. DNA for the CDR3: TGTGCCAGCCTGGCCAATGGGGGTTTCGGGGAGCTGTTTTTT. It is translated as CASLANGGFGELFF.

The chain links TRBV28 to TRBJ2-3; D uncertain. Germline V gene data show CDR1 as MDHEN and CDR2 as SYDVKM. V was shortened by 5 bases and J by 2 bases, with 8 bases between the two germline ends. The CDR3 runs to 13 residues. The CDR3 bases are TGTGCCAGCAGTCGCCCGGACACAGATACGCAGTATTTT. Translated: CASSRPDTDTQYF.

CDR3 sequence (DNA): TGCAGCTTCCCGAGACGAACAGCCTGCTCTGGAAACACCATATATTTT. Its translation: CSFPRRTACSGNTIYF. The chain couples TRBV29-1 to TRBJ1-3; D remains ambiguous. The V gene's germline CDR1 is SQVTM and CDR2 ANQGSEA. This CDR3 contains 16 residues. The germline V and J ends were trimmed by 8 bases and 0 bases, with 20 bases remaining between them.

V usage is TRBV30 and J usage is TRBJ2-7; tentatively, D is TRBD1 (7 bases). The CDR3 is 16 residues long. V lost 2 bases, J lost 4 bases, and 21 bases lay in between. CDR1 is GTSNPN and CDR2 is SVGIG in the germline V gene (reference sequence). CDR3 coding DNA: TGTGCCTGGAGTTCGACTAGGGACAGAGCGCCATACGAGCAGTACTTC. Translation: CAWSSTRDRAPYEQYF.

The chain links TRBV5-1 to TRBJ2-5; TRBD2 matches at 8 bases. CDR1 SGHRS and CDR2 YFSETQ come from the germline V gene. The CDR3 sequence is 15 residues long. The junction had 6 bases not matched to a gene; V was cut back by 3 bases and J by 2 bases. The CDR3 sequence: CASSSKTSAQETQYF. In nucleotides, the CDR3 is TGCGCCAGCAGCTCCAAGACTAGCGCTCAAGAGACCCAGTACTTC.

The rearrangement uses TRBV3-1 (or the pseudogene TRBV3-2) and TRBJ2-1; no reliable D call. The CDR3 sequence is 15 residues long. The V end lost 1 base, the J end lost 6 bases, and 13 bases lay between the germline ends. Germline V gene data show CDR1 as LGHDT and CDR2 as YNNKEL (reference sequence). CDR3 coding DNA: TGTGCCAGCAGCCAAGTGGTAAGGGCCGGCAATGAGCAGTTCTTC. Residues: CASSQVVRAGNEQFF.

V and J are TRBV10-1 and TRBJ2-7; 10 bases fit TRBD1. Germline CDR1 WNHNN, CDR2 SYGVQD (reference sequence). The CDR3 loop spans 17 amino acids. The V and J ends lost 0 bases and 1 base, in that order; junction bases with no gene match: 6. CDR3 loop: CASSESKLGQGSYEQYF. Here the CDR3 DNA reads TGCGCCAGCAGTGAGTCGAAGTTGGGACAGGGGTCCTACGAGCAGTACTTC.

The chain is built from TRBV5-1 and TRBJ2-3; 15 bases line up with TRBD2. V trimming: 3 bases; J trimming: 7 bases; junction bases outside the gene matches: 6. CDR3 size: 16 residues. CDR1 and CDR2 from the germline V gene are SGHRS and YFSETQ. The CDR3 here is CASSSAGTSGRNTQYF. The CDR3, as DNA: TGCGCCAGCAGCTCCGCCGGGACTAGCGGGAGGAATACGCAGTATTTT.

The rearrangement uses TRBV5-1 and TRBJ1-1; possibly TRBD1 for D (6 bases). The CDR3 extends over 15 amino acids. The V end lost 4 bases, the J end lost 5 bases, and 18 bases lay between the germline ends. CDR1 and CDR2 from the germline V gene are SGHRS and YFSETQ. The CDR3 sequence: CASSPWAGARTEAFF. The CDR3 DNA sequence: TGCGCCAGCAGCCCATGGGCGGGGGCACGGACTGAAGCTTTCTTT.

V is TRBV14 and J is TRBJ2-5; unclear D gene. The CDR3 spans 15 residues. V was shortened by 0 bases and J by 6 bases, with 14 bases between the two germline ends. The germline gives CDR1 SGHDN, CDR2 FVKESK. This chain's CDR3 is CASSQDYLAAKTQYF. The DNA of the CDR3 is TGTGCCAGCAGCCAAGATTATTTGGCCGCAAAGACCCAGTACTTC.

The CDR3 nucleotides are TGTGCCAGCAGTGAAGGACTGGTTGGGGAAAAACTGTTTTTT. This gives the protein CASSEGLVGEKLFF. This chain joins TRBV6-1 and TRBJ1-4; no definite D call. The CDR3 runs to 14 residues. The germline CDR1 and CDR2 sequences are MNHNS and SASEGT. V was clipped by 1 base and J by 8 bases, with 11 bases between them.

This rearrangement joins TRBV6-5 to TRBJ2-1; D gene ambiguous. Trimming pared 1 base from V and 10 bases from J, leaving 5 bases between. CDR1 is MNHEY, CDR2 SVGAGI, per germline. This CDR3 is 11 amino acids long. The CDR3 DNA follows: TGTGCCAGCAGTTACTTAGGAGAGCAGTTCTTC. Translation gives CASSYLGEQFF.

The chain employs TRBV5-6 and TRBJ2-1, with 7 bases matching TRBD1. The CDR3 loop spans 15 amino acids. With 4 bases clipped from V and 5 bases from J, the junction kept 9 bases outside the gene matches. Germline V CDR1 and CDR2: SGHDT, YYEEEE. CDR3 nucleotides: TGTGCCAGCAGCACCGGACAGGTCGACCACAATGAGCAGTTCTTC. Protein: CASSTGQVDHNEQFF.

The rearrangement links TRBV19 to TRBJ1-1; possibly TRBD1 for D (6 bases). Trimming pared 4 bases from V and 10 bases from J, leaving 13 bases between. Germline V gene data show CDR1 as LNHDA and CDR2 as SQIVND (reference sequence). The CDR3 is 12 amino acids. CDR3 coding DNA: TGTGCCAGTAGTACCACAGGGATACGAGCTTTCTTT. Translation: CASSTTGIRAFF. Full variable domain (missing parts from reference TRBV19 and TRBJ1-1): DGGITQSPKYLFRKEGQNVTLSCEQNLNHDAMYWYRQDPGQGLRLIYYSQIVNDFQKGDIAEGYSVSREKKESFPLTVTSAQKNPTAFYLCASSTTGIRAFFGQGTRLTVV.

The V call is TRBV2, the J call TRBJ1-2; D gene ambiguous. V lost 4 bases to trimming and J lost 6 bases, with 15 bases between them. CDR3 size: 14 residues. Germline V gene lookup returns CDR1 SNHLY and CDR2 FYNNEI. The CDR3 reads CASSVDSPGNGYTF. Here the CDR3 DNA reads TGTGCCAGCAGTGTAGATTCACCGGGAAATGGCTACACCTTC.

This chain links TRBV27 with TRBJ1-2, with D uncertain. CDR1 MNHEY and CDR2 SMNVEV come from the germline V gene (reference sequence). Trimming removed 5 bases from V and 0 bases from J, with 10 bases in between. CDR3 length: 14 residues. The CDR3 loop is CASSRKPSNYGYTF. The CDR3 region has the DNA TGTGCCAGCAGTCGGAAGCCTTCTAACTATGGCTACACCTTC.

The rearrangement joins TRBV2 to TRBJ1-1; perhaps TRBD1 as D (6 bases). This CDR3 contains 14 residues. Germline V gene sequence: CDR1 SNHLY, CDR2 FYNNEI. The V end lost 6 bases, the J end lost 4 bases, and 15 bases lay between the germline ends. For the CDR3, the DNA is TGTGCCAGCAGGCAACAGGGTGGGGCCACTGAAGCTTTCTTT. It encodes CASRQQGGATEAFF.

The chain employs TRBV3-1 (or the pseudogene TRBV3-2) and TRBJ2-5, with D unresolved. This CDR3 contains 15 residues. V was cut by 0 bases and J by 0 bases, with 8 bases left in between. CDR1 LGHDT and CDR2 YNNKEL come from the germline V gene (reference sequence). The CDR3 here is CASSQDRADQETQYF. The CDR3 region has the DNA TGTGCCAGCAGCCAAGATCGGGCGGACCAAGAGACCCAGTACTTC.

The chain carries TRBV4-1 and TRBJ2-3, with D perhaps matching TRBD1 (6 bases). Germline lookup yields CDR1 MGHRA and CDR2 YSYEKL. CDR3 length equals 18 residues. Trimming pared 3 bases from V and 2 bases from J, leaving 21 bases between. CDR3 amino acids: CASSHTADRHKYTDTQYF. In DNA, the CDR3 is TGCGCCAGCAGCCACACGGCTGACAGGCACAAATACACAGATACGCAGTATTTT.

This clone appeared a few times. The rearrangement links TRBV9 to TRBJ2-1; 7 positions agree with TRBD1. V lost 4 bases and J lost 2; bases outside the gene matches: 6. CDR1 is SGDLS, CDR2 YYNGEE, per germline. The CDR3 sequence is 15 residues long. This chain's CDR3 is CASSPDRVPYNEQFF. CDR3 DNA sequence: TGTGCCAGCAGCCCAGACAGGGTCCCCTACAATGAGCAGTTCTTC.

The chain is built from TRBV7-9 and TRBJ1-1; D not resolved. The germline V and J ends were trimmed by 5 bases and 3 bases, with 13 bases remaining between them. This CDR3 has 14 amino acids. CDR1 and CDR2 from the germline V gene are SEHNR and FQNEAQ (reference sequence). DNA of the CDR3: TGTGCCAGCAGCCCCTATCGACGAGACACTGAAGCTTTCTTT. This encodes CASSPYRRDTEAFF. The whole variable domain, filled in from reference TRBV7-9 and TRBJ1-1, reads DTGVSQNPRHKITKRGQNVTFRCDPISEHNRLYWYRQTLGQGPEFLTYFQNEAQLEKSRLLSDRFSAERPKGSFSTLEIQRTEQGDSAMYLCASSPYRRDTEAFFGQGTRLTVV.